What follows are 21 T cell receptor beta chains derived from one specimen sequenced in a study of T-cell memory formation after mild COVID-19 (dated by TCRdb to the early 2020s). Libraries were constructed by 5' RACE. Sequencer: Illumina NovaSeq 6000. TCRdb trimmed public reads at Q25 via fastp, called clones via MiXCR and kept in-frame beta chains. CDR3 protein duplicates are merged, each entry listing the most common genes and DNA. Here the sample has under 200,000 distinct CDR3 sequences; 25% to 40% occur a single time. The ten largest clones take up about 12% of the sample. The specimen sequenced was PBMCs or a T cell subset sorted from them (not recorded which). The receptors here all came from an adult woman who had mild COVID-19 (a few samples of this study predate the infection). The sample titles of this study are shuffled in the database, so cell type and time point are left out; the donor was told from shared clones.

In its sample, this clonotype was seen a few times. The rearrangement joins TRBV30 to TRBJ1-5; TRBD1 is a possible D gene (6 bases). Germline CDR1 GTSNPN, CDR2 SVGIG (reference sequence). Between the trimmed V and J ends, which lost 5 bases and 4 bases, there was a span of 12 bases. This CDR3 contains 13 residues. CDR3 loop: CAWSGTRNQPQHF. DNA of the CDR3: TGTGCCTGGTCCGGGACAAGGAATCAGCCCCAGCATTTT.

Worth noting for this clonotype: The germline gene is not matched at one end of the junction; a read error may be the cause. The chain joins TRBV7-7 to TRBJ1-1; D is possibly TRBD1 (5 bases). The CDR3 is 16 residues long. Germline CDR1 reads SSHAT; CDR2 reads FNYEAQ (reference sequence). The CDR3 spells CASSLAVEGMNTEAFF. The CDR3 bases are TGTGCTAGCAGCTTAGCCGTGGAGGGGATGAACACTGAAGCTTTCTTT.

V is TRBV15 and J is TRBJ1-2; D is unresolved. The CDR3 spans 11 residues. V was pared by 6 bases and J by 6 bases, with 8 bases between. From germline, CDR1 is LNHNV and CDR2 YYDKDF (reference sequence). The CDR3 DNA is TGTGCCACCAGTAGGAGAGATGGCTACACCTTC. This sequence encodes CATSRRDGYTF.

The chain carries TRBV12-3 or TRBV12-4 and TRBJ1-5; 9 nucleotides line up with TRBD1. The trim removed 6 bases at V and 7 bases at J, leaving 10 bases unmatched. The CDR3 contains 15 residues. This CDR3 reads CASRKGTGSGQPQHF. CDR3 sequence (DNA): TGTGCCAGCAGAAAAGGGACAGGGTCAGGACAGCCCCAGCATTTT.

This clonotype came up a few times. The rearrangement links TRBV6-6 to TRBJ2-3; 7 bases map to TRBD2. This CDR3 comprises 14 residues. Germline loops: CDR1 MNHNY, CDR2 SVGAGI (reference sequence). V gave up 7 bases and J gave up 4 bases; unmatched junction bases: 8. Here the CDR3 DNA reads TGTGCCAGCATTTCGCGGGAGCCCCCAGATACGCAGTATTTT. Amino acids: CASISREPPDTQYF.

V usage is TRBV29-1 and J usage is TRBJ2-7; 8 bases match TRBD2. The CDR3 spans 14 residues. Germline assignment: CDR1 SQVTM and CDR2 ANQGSEA. With V trimmed by 5 bases and J by 0 bases, 6 bases remained unmatched. CDR3 sequence reads: CSVRERGSSYEQYF. The CDR3 DNA follows: TGCAGCGTTCGCGAGCGGGGGAGCTCCTACGAGCAGTACTTC.

This clonotype appeared a few times. This rearrangement joins TRBV5-5 to TRBJ2-7; 8 nucleotides agree with TRBD1. Per germline, CDR1 SGHKS and CDR2 YYEKEE (reference sequence). The V and J ends lost 2 bases and 3 bases, in that order; junction bases with no gene match: 4. The CDR3 spans 14 residues. The CDR3 sequence is CASSFQGAYYEQYF. The CDR3 DNA reads TGTGCCAGCAGCTTTCAGGGGGCCTACTACGAGCAGTACTTC.

J is TRBJ2-7 and V is TRBV10-3; 7 bases are shared with TRBD1. This CDR3 is 14 amino acids long. Trimming removed 0 bases from V and 3 bases from J; junction bases left unmatched: 2. Germline-derived CDR1 and CDR2 are ENHRY and SYGVKD. CDR3 sequence: CAISESPGGYEQYF. The DNA of the CDR3 is TGTGCCATCAGTGAGTCACCAGGGGGCTACGAGCAGTACTTC.

The chain recombines TRBV7-2 with TRBJ2-1, with 12 bases that match TRBD2. J lost 9 bases, V lost 4 bases, and 7 bases had no gene match. Germline assignment: CDR1 SGHTA and CDR2 FQGNSA. The CDR3 covers 15 residues. The DNA for the CDR3 is TGTGCCAGCAGCTCGACTAGCGGGAGTCGGGGTGAGCAGTTCTTC. Translating gives CASSSTSGSRGEQFF. Together with reference TRBV7-2 and TRBJ2-1, the CDR3 gives the full variable domain: GAGVSQSPSNKVTEKGKDVELRCDPISGHTALYWYRQSLGQGLEFLIYFQGNSAPDKSGLPSDRFSAERTGGSVSTLTIQRTQQEDSAVYLCASSSTSGSRGEQFFGPGTRLTVL.

The V gene is TRBV11-3, the J gene TRBJ2-1; possibly TRBD1 for D (6 bases). V was cut by 4 bases and J by 5 bases, with 18 bases left in between. The CDR3 contains 16 residues. CDR1 and CDR2 from the germline V gene are SGHNT and YENEEA. DNA of the CDR3: TGTGCCAGCAGCTCTATCGGGACCCCAGGGGACAATGAGCAGTTCTTC. Protein sequence: CASSSIGTPGDNEQFF.

The chain has TRBV24-1 and TRBJ2-2; 13 bases are a match to TRBD2. V lost 5 bases, J lost 0 bases, and 8 bases stayed unmatched. This CDR3 spans 19 amino acids. Per germline, CDR1 KGHDR and CDR2 SFDVKD. In DNA, the CDR3 is TGTGCCACCAGTGTCTCACGACTAGCGGGAGGCACGAACACCGGGGAGCTGTTTTTT. It encodes CATSVSRLAGGTNTGELFF.

The chain employs TRBV4-1 and TRBJ2-7, with TRBD1 matching 7 bases. The V gene's germline CDR1 is MGHRA and CDR2 YSYEKL. V shed 2 bases and J 3 bases; nucleotides not matched to a gene: 1. The CDR3 runs to 13 residues. CDR3: CASSQTGVYEQYF. As DNA, the CDR3 is TGCGCCAGCAGCCAAACAGGGGTCTACGAGCAGTACTTC.

In its sample, this clonotype was seen a few times. The chain joins TRBV10-3 to TRBJ2-7; the D gene is possibly TRBD1 (6 bases). V was pared by 3 bases and J by 2 bases, with 20 bases between. The CDR3 is 17 residues long. CDR1 and CDR2 (germline): ENHRY, SYGVKD. The CDR3 DNA reads TGTGCCATCAGTGAAGGTGGGGGCAGGGGCCGGACCTACGAGCAGTACTTC. Translation gives CAISEGGGRGRTYEQYF.

V is TRBV27 and J is TRBJ2-3; D unresolved. V was shortened by 5 bases and J by 0 bases, with 9 bases between the two germline ends. The CDR3 runs to 14 residues. CDR1 is MNHEY and CDR2 is SMNVEV in the germline V gene (reference sequence). The DNA of the CDR3 is TGTGCCAGCAGTGGGTATACTAGCACAGATACGCAGTATTTT. Translated, it gives CASSGYTSTDTQYF.

This clonotype was found a few times. The V call is TRBV12-3 or TRBV12-4, the J call TRBJ2-1; the D is unclear. The CDR3 is made up of 14 amino acids. The V end was cut by 5 bases, the J end by 2 bases, with 10 bases between. DNA of the CDR3: TGTGCCAGCAGTGCCCTTTCGGCCTACAATGAGCAGTTCTTC. Protein sequence: CASSALSAYNEQFF.

The V and J genes are TRBV14 and TRBJ2-1; no definite D call. CDR1 is SGHDN, CDR2 FVKESK, per germline. There are 13 residues in the CDR3. Trimming pared 3 bases from V and 3 bases from J, leaving 6 bases between. Here the CDR3 reads CASSQRSYNEQFF. In DNA, the CDR3 is TGTGCCAGCAGCCAGAGAAGCTACAATGAGCAGTTCTTC.

V and J are TRBV7-3 and TRBJ1-6; weak D call: TRBD1 (5 bases). In germline, CDR1 is SGHTA, CDR2 FQGTGA. CDR3 length: 14 residues. Between the trimmed V and J ends, which lost 0 bases and 10 bases, there was a span of 10 bases. The CDR3 protein is CASSLTGGRSPLHF. The CDR3 bases are TGTGCCAGCAGCTTAACGGGGGGAAGGTCACCCCTCCACTTT.

The chain is built from TRBV24-1 and TRBJ2-3; 12 bases match TRBD2. CDR1 and CDR2 from the germline V gene are KGHDR and SFDVKD. The CDR3 loop spans 15 amino acids. Trimming took 4 bases from V and 6 from J; bases not matched to a gene: 4. CDR3 nucleotide sequence: TGTGCCACCAGTGAACTAGCGGGAGGTTATGATACGCAGTATTTT. Its protein product is CATSELAGGYDTQYF.

This chain links TRBV4-1 with TRBJ1-1; D is undetermined. V was shortened by 4 bases and J by 5 bases, with 11 bases between the two germline ends. The germline CDR1 and CDR2 sequences are MGHRA and YSYEKL. This CDR3 is 13 amino acids long. In DNA, the CDR3 is TGCGCCAGCAGCCCCTATGGGATAACTGAAGCTTTCTTT. Its protein product is CASSPYGITEAFF.

The chain uses TRBV5-1 and TRBJ1-2; weak D call: TRBD1 (6 bases). The CDR3 totals 14 residues. Trimming took 5 bases from V and 0 from J, leaving 11 bases between them. Germline values: CDR1 SGHRS, CDR2 YFSETQ. The CDR3 DNA reads TGCGCCAGCAGTTGGGGGGCCTCTAACTATGGCTACACCTTC. Translated: CASSWGASNYGYTF. Combining the CDR3 with reference TRBV5-1 and TRBJ1-2 gives the whole variable domain KAGVTQTPRYLIKTRGQQVTLSCSPISGHRSVSWYQQTPGQGLQFLFEYFSETQRNKGNFPGRFSGRQFSNSRSEMNVSTLELGDSALYLCASSWGASNYGYTFGSGTRLTVV.

The chain recombines TRBV12-3 or TRBV12-4 with TRBJ2-2; D is ambiguous. V lost 6 bases and J 7 bases, leaving 12 bases between the germline ends. The CDR3 is 13 amino acids. This chain's CDR3 is CASSRNPSGELFF. The CDR3 region has the DNA TGTGCCAGCAGCCGTAATCCCAGCGGGGAGCTGTTTTTT.